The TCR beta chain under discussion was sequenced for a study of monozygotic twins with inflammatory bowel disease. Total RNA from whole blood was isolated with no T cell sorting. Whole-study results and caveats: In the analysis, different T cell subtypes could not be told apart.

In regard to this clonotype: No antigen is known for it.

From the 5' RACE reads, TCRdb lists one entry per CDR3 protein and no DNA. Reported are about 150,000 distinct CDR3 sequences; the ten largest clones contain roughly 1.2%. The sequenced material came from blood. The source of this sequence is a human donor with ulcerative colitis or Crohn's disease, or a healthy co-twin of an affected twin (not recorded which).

The CDR3 loop reads CASSYSIGLGTSDNEQFF. This chain connects TRBV6-2 or TRBV6-3 to TRBJ2-1; the TCRdb D gene call, TRBD2, has no DNA to confirm it. Germline V CDR1 and CDR2: MNHEY, SVGEGT. The CDR3 has 18 amino acids.